This T cell receptor (beta chain) was sequenced during a study of blood T cell repertoires in COVID-19. Across the study: Sites in the United States, Italy and Spain provided acute and convalescent COVID-19 samples. Nucleic acid was either cDNA or gDNA, and it came from T cells, B-cell-depleted T cells, or PBMCs.

This clone appeared a few times. The sample carries other DNA sequences with the same CDR3. The authors' processing: From reference gene primer amplification, estimates of nucleated cell counts were derived. Using immunoSEQ multiplex PCR, the repertoire was profiled, and TCRdb retains in-frame clones only, with some absent. The V and J calls and clone size were taken over from that table, and D and trimming were inferred from the DNA. The sample records under 250,000 clones, roughly 86% being singletons. The CDR3 totals 14 residues. V was cut by 0 bases and J by 4 bases, with 7 bases left in between. Germline values: CDR1 GTSNPN, CDR2 SVGIG (reference sequence).

The source of this sequence is a woman aged 50 to 65 with active or convalescent COVID-19. The specimen was peripheral blood. This chain joins TRBV30 and TRBJ1-6; no clear D. CDR3 sequence (DNA): TGTGCCTGGAGTGTATCGGGGTATAATTCACCCCTCCACTTT. It specifies CAWSVSGYNSPLHF.